Detailed here is one TCR beta chain. This sample was taken from a study of breast tumors, draining lymph nodes, adjacent tissues. TCRdb reprocessed the multiplex PCR reads via MiXCR and lists one record per CDR3 protein. The sample consists of tens of thousands of distinct CDR3 sequences, about 54% of them appearing once. Germline lookup yields CDR1 SGHDN and CDR2 FVKESK. The CDR3 totals 18 residues. V gave up 2 bases and J gave up 0 bases; unmatched junction bases: 10. What was sequenced was breast tumor tissue. The clonotype comes from a female donor with breast cancer. Some clones in this sample may be carry-over from other donors' samples. The chain couples TRBV14 to TRBJ2-7; 10 nucleotides align to TRBD2. The chain's CDR3 is CASSQSFGTSALSYEQYF. In nucleotides, the CDR3 is TGTGCCAGCAGCCAAAGTTTTGGGACTAGCGCCCTCTCCTACGAGCAGTACTTC.